The 30 T cell receptor beta chains in this list originate from one sample, sequenced in a study of Ad26.COV2.S vaccination and SARS-CoV-2 variants. The treatment is: around 19 received Ad26.COV2.S at low or high dose, single or two shots; roughly five received placebo; per-sample allocation not given. Repertoires come from day 63 after the first vaccine or placebo injection. Sequencing was performed with immunoSEQ multiplex PCR; in TCRdb, only in-frame clones are kept and a portion is missing. The table includes roughly 420,000 clones, 89% detected once. This specimen was peripheral blood, taken in a trial of Ad26.COV2.S vaccine versus placebo. The receptors derive from a person between 18 and 59 years old who received the Ad26.COV2.S COVID-19 vaccine or a placebo.

The rearrangement joins TRBV2 to TRBJ1-5; maybe TRBD1 (5 bases). The CDR3 consists of 15 residues. Germline V gene lookup returns CDR1 SNHLY and CDR2 FYNNEI. Trimming left V 4 bases short and J 5 bases short, with 15 bases between. The CDR3 here is CASSGRTPRDQPQHF. CDR3 DNA: TGTGCCAGCAGTGGACGGACTCCCAGGGATCAGCCCCAGCATTTT.

The genes are TRBV28 and TRBJ1-1; D may be TRBD1 (5 bases). This CDR3 has 15 amino acids. Germline CDR1 MDHEN, CDR2 SYDVKM. V lost 5 bases to trimming and J lost 1 base, with 14 bases between them. CDR3: CASSSGDLQNTEAFF. The CDR3 DNA reads as TGTGCCAGCAGTAGTGGGGACCTTCAGAACACTGAAGCTTTCTTT.

The V gene is TRBV4-3, the J gene TRBJ2-7; D gene uncertain. The CDR3 is 16 amino acids. V was cut by 0 bases and J by 2 bases, with 14 bases left in between. Germline values: CDR1 LGHNA, CDR2 YSLEER. The DNA of the CDR3 is TGCGCCAGCAGCCAAGATTGGGCAGGACCCCCCTACGAGCAGTACTTC. Its translation is CASSQDWAGPPYEQYF.

J is TRBJ1-4 and V is TRBV29-1; tentatively, D is TRBD1 (6 bases). V was pared by 7 bases and J by 6 bases, with 12 bases between. The CDR3 has 12 amino acids. The germline V gene has CDR1 SQVTM and CDR2 ANQGSEA. CDR3 sequence (DNA): TGCAGCGCTTACTCAGGGGATGAAAAACTGTTTTTT. This codes for CSAYSGDEKLFF.

The chain combines TRBV14 with TRBJ1-3, with D hard to call. Trimming cost V 3 bases and J 2 bases, with 8 bases left between them. Germline loops: CDR1 SGHDN, CDR2 FVKESK. The CDR3 covers 14 residues. CDR3 sequence reads: CASSQRVTGNTIYF. The CDR3 DNA reads TGTGCCAGCAGCCAGAGAGTCACTGGAAACACCATATATTTT. Filled out from reference TRBV14 and TRBJ1-3, the complete variable domain reads EAGVTQFPSHSVIEKGQTVTLRCDPISGHDNLYWYRRVMGKEIKFLLHFVKESKQDESGMPNNRFLAERTGGTYSTLKVQPAELEDSGVYFCASSQRVTGNTIYFGEGSWLTVV.

The chain is built from TRBV4-3 and TRBJ2-5; possible D gene TRBD2, 6 bases. The V end lost 1 base, the J end lost 5 bases, and 14 bases lay between the germline ends. The CDR3 is 15 residues long. CDR1 is LGHNA, CDR2 YSLEER, per germline. The CDR3 protein is CASSQGLFGGETQYF. CDR3 DNA sequence: TGCGCCAGCAGCCAAGGGCTCTTTGGGGGGGAGACCCAGTACTTC.

This clone was picked up a small number of times. The V call is TRBV2, the J call TRBJ1-2, with D unclear. CDR3 length equals 12 residues. Germline V lookup: CDR1 SNHLY, CDR2 FYNNEI. The ends were cut back, 4 bases at V and 7 bases at J, with 10 bases in the middle. The CDR3, as DNA: TGTGCCAGCAGTGGGGAGCGGAGTGGCTACACCTTC. This codes for CASSGERSGYTF.

The chain carries TRBV7-9 and TRBJ1-1, with D tentatively TRBD1 (6 bases). Trimming took 2 bases from V and 10 from J, leaving 11 bases between them. The length of the CDR3 is 12 residues. The germline CDR1 and CDR2 sequences are SEHNR and FQNEAQ (reference sequence). This chain's CDR3 is CASSLNQGLAFF. For the CDR3, the DNA is TGTGCCAGCAGCTTAAATCAGGGGCTAGCTTTCTTT.

In this sample, this clone turned up once. The chain carries TRBV2 and TRBJ2-7; a weak D match, TRBD1 (6 bases). Germline V gene sequence: CDR1 SNHLY, CDR2 FYNNEI. The CDR3 runs 12 residues. Trimming shortened V by 5 bases and J by 4 bases, and 9 bases separated the two germline ends. As DNA, the CDR3 is TGTGCCAGCAGTTCAGGGGAGTACGAGCAGTACGTC. Translated, it gives CASSSGEYEQYV.

The chain uses TRBV2 and TRBJ1-2; the D gene is possibly TRBD1 (6 bases). This CDR3 has 16 amino acids. With 2 bases removed from V and 5 bases from J, the gap between germline ends came to 18 bases. Per the germline V gene, CDR1 is SNHLY and CDR2 is FYNNEI. As DNA, the CDR3 is TGTGCCAGCAGTGAACTAGGGGGAGGGAGGTTTTATGGCTACACCTTC. Translated, it gives CASSELGGGRFYGYTF. Full variable domain (remainder filled in from reference TRBV2 and TRBJ1-2): EPEVTQTPSHQVTQMGQEVILRCVPISNHLYFYWYRQILGQKVEFLVSFYNNEISEKSEIFDDQFSVERPDGSNFTLKIRSTKLEDSAMYFCASSELGGGRFYGYTFGSGTRLTVV.

V and J are TRBV28 and TRBJ1-4; D uncertain. The germline V gene encodes CDR1 MDHEN and CDR2 SYDVKM. The CDR3 is 12 amino acids. Trimming took 7 bases from V and 8 from J, leaving 11 bases between them. DNA for the CDR3: TGTGCCAGCAACGACCCGGGAGAAAAACTGTTTTTT. Its protein is CASNDPGEKLFF.

The chain employs TRBV18 and TRBJ1-1, with 11 nucleotides matching TRBD1. CDR3 length equals 17 residues. From germline, CDR1 is KGHSH and CDR2 LQKENI. V was clipped by 2 bases and J by 5 bases; unmatched bases: 10. This chain's CDR3 is CASSPSPGTGGGTEAFF. The CDR3 nucleotides read TGTGCCAGCTCACCAAGTCCCGGGACAGGGGGGGGGACTGAAGCTTTCTTT. Combining the CDR3 with reference TRBV18 and TRBJ1-1 gives the whole variable domain NAGVMQNPRHLVRRRGQEARLRCSPMKGHSHVYWYRQLPEEGLKFMVYLQKENIIDESGMPKERFSAEFPKEGPSILRIQQVVRGDSAAYFCASSPSPGTGGGTEAFFGQGTRLTVV.

The chain combines TRBV10-3 with TRBJ2-2, with D perhaps assigned TRBD1 or TRBD2 (5 bases each). The CDR3 is 17 residues long. Trimming took 0 bases from V and 3 from J, leaving 14 bases between them. The germline V gene has CDR1 ENHRY and CDR2 SYGVKD. For the CDR3, the DNA is TGTGCCATCAGTGAGTCAATACCGGGGCGGGACACCGGGGAGCTGTTTTTT. This sequence encodes CAISESIPGRDTGELFF.

V is TRBV3-1 (or the pseudogene TRBV3-2) and J is TRBJ2-5; the match to TRBD2 covers 9 bases. The CDR3 is 14 residues long. The germline V gene has CDR1 LGHDT and CDR2 YNNKEL (reference sequence). Trimming took 3 bases from V and 5 from J; bases not matched to a gene: 4. CDR3 sequence reads: CASSQRGGGETQYF. In DNA form, the CDR3 reads TGTGCCAGCAGCCAGCGGGGGGGCGGGGAGACCCAGTACTTC.

This chain joins TRBV5-6 and TRBJ2-3; D not certain. Germline assignment: CDR1 SGHDT and CDR2 YYEEEE. The CDR3 spans 13 residues. Trimming stripped 3 bases from V and 2 bases from J, with 7 bases between. The CDR3, as DNA: TGTGCCAGCAGCTCCAGACTCACAGATACGCAGTATTTT. Protein sequence: CASSSRLTDTQYF.

The V call is TRBV29-1, the J call TRBJ1-2, with 11 bases lining up with TRBD1. Germline assignment: CDR1 SQVTM and CDR2 ANQGSEA. The junction had 6 bases not matched to a gene; V was cut back by 2 bases and J by 7 bases. This CDR3 region has 14 residues. The CDR3 loop reads CSVEFGQGAGGYTF. CDR3 in DNA: TGCAGCGTTGAATTTGGACAGGGGGCGGGTGGCTACACCTTC.

The chain employs TRBV4-3 and TRBJ2-2, with D maybe TRBD1 (5 bases). Germline CDR1 and CDR2: LGHNA and YSLEER. Trimming took 4 bases from V and 0 from J, leaving 12 bases between them. The CDR3 covers 16 residues. The CDR3 sequence: CASSLRVRANTGELFF. The CDR3 DNA reads TGCGCCAGCAGCCTCAGGGTGAGAGCGAACACCGGGGAGCTGTTTTTT.

V usage is TRBV4-1 and J usage is TRBJ1-4; unclear D gene. The V and J ends lost 3 bases and 0 bases respectively, with 20 bases between them. The germline V gene encodes CDR1 MGHRA and CDR2 YSYEKL. The length of the CDR3 is 19 residues. CDR3 nucleotide sequence: TGCGCCAGCAGCCAGAAGTATAGCCGAATGTTTGCAACTAATGAAAAACTGTTTTTT. As protein: CASSQKYSRMFATNEKLFF.

The gene calls are TRBV19 and TRBJ2-1; no reliable D call. V dropped 3 bases and J dropped 0 bases, with 9 bases sitting between them. The germline gives CDR1 LNHDA, CDR2 SQIVND (reference sequence). CDR3 length: 15 amino acids. The CDR3 spells CASSITVNSYNEQFF. The CDR3 DNA is TGTGCCAGTAGTATCACCGTTAACTCCTACAATGAGCAGTTCTTC.

This clone was counted a few times. The chain links TRBV7-3 to TRBJ2-7, with 11 nucleotides matching TRBD2. V dropped 3 bases and J dropped 3; count of bases not matched to a gene: 19. Germline loops: CDR1 SGHTA, CDR2 FQGTGA. The CDR3 is 20 amino acids. Written as DNA, the CDR3 is TGTGCCAGCAGCTTCCTAAGAAACGATAAACGGGGGACTAGCGGCTACGAGCAGTACTTC. It translates to CASSFLRNDKRGTSGYEQYF.

The gene calls are TRBV6-1 and TRBJ2-1, with D perhaps matching TRBD1 (5 bases). This CDR3 is built from 16 residues. Germline CDR1 is MNHNS and CDR2 is SASEGT. V dropped 4 bases and J dropped 6 bases, with 19 bases sitting between them. DNA of the CDR3: TGTGCCAGCAGTGTTTTGACAGCCTATGGGGCCAATGAGCAGTTCTTC. It encodes CASSVLTAYGANEQFF.

The rearrangement uses TRBV29-1 and TRBJ1-1, with 7 positions matching TRBD1. V was clipped by 4 bases and J by 6 bases; unmatched bases: 8. CDR1 and CDR2 from the germline V gene are SQVTM and ANQGSEA. The CDR3 is made up of 13 amino acids. The CDR3 DNA sequence: TGCAGCGTTGCCAGGGGGGGTAGTGCTGAAGCTTTCTTT. Protein sequence: CSVARGGSAEAFF.

The chain uses TRBV10-3 and TRBJ2-5; 7 bases fit TRBD2. The CDR3 runs 15 residues. The V and J ends lost 5 bases and 4 bases, in that order; junction bases with no gene match: 10. CDR1 is ENHRY and CDR2 is SYGVKD in the germline V gene. The CDR3, as DNA: TGTGCCATCAGTACTAAGACTAGCTTGGTAGAGACCCAGTACTTC. This sequence encodes CAISTKTSLVETQYF.

The rearrangement links TRBV7-3 to TRBJ1-1, with no clear D. The ends were cut back, 5 bases at V and 4 bases at J, with 17 bases in the middle. The CDR3 extends over 15 amino acids. The germline V gene encodes CDR1 SGHTA and CDR2 FQGTGA. The chain's CDR3 is CASSLRRGVGTEAFF. The CDR3 nucleotides read TGTGCCAGCAGCCTCAGGCGGGGTGTTGGCACTGAAGCTTTCTTT.

The chain recombines TRBV6-6 with TRBJ2-7; weak D call: TRBD1 (9 bases). Trimming took 7 bases from V and 2 from J, leaving 18 bases between them. The CDR3 sequence is 15 residues long. Germline CDR1 reads MNHNY; CDR2 reads SVGAGI (reference sequence). The CDR3 DNA reads TGTGCCAGCAACTACGGGGGGGACAGGGCCTACGAGCAGTACTTC. This codes for CASNYGGDRAYEQYF.

The V call is TRBV28, the J call TRBJ2-3, with 8 bases identical to TRBD2. CDR1 and CDR2 from the germline V gene are MDHEN and SYDVKM. V dropped 6 bases and J dropped 6; count of bases not matched to a gene: 11. The CDR3 consists of 15 residues. The CDR3 protein is CASSPAGGDLDTQYF. For the CDR3, the DNA is TGTGCCAGCAGCCCCGCGGGGGGTGACCTCGATACGCAGTATTTT.

The count of this clone is one. This sequence joins TRBV11-1 and TRBJ2-1, with 11 positions matching TRBD2. With V trimmed by 5 bases and J by 9 bases, 9 bases remained unmatched. Germline V gene sequence: CDR1 SGHAT, CDR2 FQDESV (reference sequence). This CDR3 has 15 amino acids. CDR3: CASSTTSGRMVEQFF. The CDR3, as DNA: TGTGCCAGCAGCACCACTAGCGGGAGAATGGTTGAGCAGTTCTTC.

The chain is built from TRBV11-2 and TRBJ2-3, with 7 bases that match TRBD2. The CDR3 extends over 19 amino acids. With 3 bases clipped from V and 0 bases from J, the junction kept 15 bases outside the gene matches. Germline V gene sequence: CDR1 SGHAT, CDR2 FQNNGV. The CDR3, as DNA: TGTGCCAGCAGCTTTCGCCCCCGGGGTGGGGGGGATAGCACAGATACGCAGTATTTT. Translating gives CASSFRPRGGGDSTDTQYF.

The chain is built from TRBV18 and TRBJ1-1; a weak D match, TRBD1 (5 bases). Germline V gene lookup returns CDR1 KGHSH and CDR2 LQKENI. The CDR3 runs 17 residues. V lost 2 bases and J lost 1, with 17 bases in between. CDR3 sequence (DNA): TGTGCCAGCTCACCAAGGACCTCGGGGCAGGGGAACACTGAAGCTTTCTTT. Protein product: CASSPRTSGQGNTEAFF.

The chain recombines TRBV27 with TRBJ1-1; perhaps TRBD1 as D (5 bases). CDR1 MNHEY and CDR2 SMNVEV come from the germline V gene (reference sequence). This CDR3 is built from 15 residues. V was trimmed by 4 bases and J by 0 bases, leaving 12 bases between them. CDR3 bases: TGTGCCAGCAGTTGGGACCCGCGAATGAACACTGAAGCTTTCTTT. As protein: CASSWDPRMNTEAFF.